One sample yielded the 31 T cell receptor beta chains listed below, sequenced in a study of T cells in women clearing cervical HPV infection (dated by TCRdb to 2017 to 2018). Library generation was performed with the immunoSEQ multiplex PCR assay. Held by TCRdb, this immuneACCESS table contains in-frame sequences only and omits some clones. Under half of the omission traces to an unresolved V gene where checked; the cause of the rest is unknown. The sample's table lists a count of approximately 35,000 clones. Less than 2% of the sample goes to the ten largest clones. The sample taken for sequencing was blood buffy coat. The receptors derive from a woman aged 18-70 years with a cervical HPV16 infection that either progressed to CIN3+ or cleared (not recorded which).

Regarding this clone: Coverage ceases 3 residues before the CDR3 finishes, and the germline J gene fills in the end. The chain employs TRBV20-1 and TRBJ1-3, with D perhaps matching TRBD1 (5 bases). The CDR3 sequence is 13 residues long. V was trimmed by 6 bases and J by 3 bases, leaving 12 bases between them. The germline V gene encodes CDR1 DFQATT and CDR2 SNEGSKA (reference sequence). The sequenced part of the CDR3 DNA is TGCAGTGCCGGACCCCAGGGTGGAAACACC. This codes for CSAGPQGGNT. In full, the CDR3 reads CSAGPQGGNTIYF.

About this clone: The CDR3 extends 3 residues past the end of the read, so its final part is completed from the germline J gene. The chain employs TRBV7-2 and TRBJ2-7, with 8 positions matching TRBD2. V dropped 0 bases and J dropped 3; count of bases not matched to a gene: 4. The CDR3 is 15 amino acids. CDR1 and CDR2 (germline): SGHTA, FQGNSA. The CDR3 here is CASSLARGGHYEQYF. CDR3 DNA (partial): TGTGCCAGCAGCTTAGCCCGGGGGGGCCACTACGAG.

CDR3 sequence reads: CASSYPLPQETQYF. CDR3 bases read: TGTGCCAGCAGTTACCCCCTACCACAAGAGACC. The V call is TRBV6-2 or TRBV6-3, the J call TRBJ2-5; no reliable D call. The CDR3 is cut off 3 residues early in the read; its end comes from the germline J gene. The V end lost 2 bases, the J end lost 2 bases, and 9 bases lay between the germline ends. CDR3 size: 14 residues. The V gene's germline CDR1 is MNHEY and CDR2 SVGEGT.

Points on this clone: Sequencing ends 3 residues short of the CDR3 end; the germline J gene provides the rest. The chain couples TRBV30 to TRBJ1-6; D is perhaps TRBD1 (5 bases). In germline, CDR1 is GTSNPN, CDR2 SVGIG (reference sequence). CDR3 length: 12 residues. V was pared by 0 bases and J by 10 bases, with 7 bases between. The CDR3 bases that were read are TGTGCCTGGAGTGTCAGGGCATCACCC. This codes for CAWSVRASP. The full CDR3 is CAWSVRASPLHF.

This chain's CDR3 is CSARSRQGHGNIQYF. The covered CDR3 bases are TGCAGTGCTAGATCCCGCCAAGGACACGGAAACATT. This chain links TRBV20-1 with TRBJ2-4, with D possibly TRBD1 on 5 matching bases. Coverage ceases 3 residues before the CDR3 finishes, and the germline J gene fills in the end. Trimming took 2 bases from V and 6 from J, leaving 17 bases between them. The CDR3 is 15 residues long. Germline loops: CDR1 DFQATT, CDR2 SNEGSKA (reference sequence).

About this clone: The read terminates 3 residues ahead of where the CDR3 ends, so the germline J gene completes it. The chain uses TRBV18 and TRBJ2-3; maybe TRBD2 (7 bases). CDR1 is KGHSH and CDR2 is LQKENI in the germline V gene. CDR3 length equals 15 residues. CDR3 DNA, as far as it was read: TGTGCCAGCTCACCACGGCGGGGGCCCAAAGAGACG. It codes for CASSPRRGPKET. The whole CDR3 sequence is CASSPRRGPKETQYF.

For this clone: The sequenced fragment ends 3 residues before the CDR3 boundary, so the rest is inferred from the germline J gene. The chain has TRBV5-6 and TRBJ1-1, with 10 bases aligning to TRBD1. The CDR3 loop spans 14 amino acids. CDR1 is SGHDT, CDR2 YYEEEE, per germline. The ends lost 2 bases at V and 5 bases at J; junction bases unmatched: 3. The covered CDR3 bases are TGTGCCAGCAGCTTCCGGGACAGGGGAACTGAA. Protein product: CASSFRDRGTE. The entire CDR3 protein is CASSFRDRGTEAFF.

Worth noting for this clone: With the read ending 3 residues before the CDR3 end, the germline J gene is used to fill in that end. The genes are TRBV18 and TRBJ1-1; perhaps TRBD1 as D (5 bases). Trimming pared 4 bases from V and 1 base from J, leaving 10 bases between. The CDR3 is made up of 14 amino acids. The germline V gene has CDR1 KGHSH and CDR2 LQKENI. The sequenced CDR3 bases are TGTGCCAGCTCACTACAGGAAAAGAACACTGAA. Translation: CASSLQEKNTE. The whole CDR3 sequence is CASSLQEKNTEAFF.

To note about this clone: The read ends 3 residues before the CDR3 terminus; that terminus is restored from the germline J gene. The chain couples TRBV7-3 to TRBJ2-6; D gene unclear. The CDR3 has 15 amino acids. V shed 5 bases and J shed 0 bases, with 8 bases lying between them. CDR1 and CDR2 (germline): SGHTA, FQGTGA. CDR3 DNA, as far as it was read: TGTGCCAGCAGCCCATCACACTCTGGGGCCAACGTC. It codes for CASSPSHSGANV. In full, the CDR3 reads CASSPSHSGANVLTF.

On this clone: The read ends 3 residues before the CDR3 terminus; that terminus is restored from the germline J gene. The genes are TRBV12-3 or TRBV12-4 and TRBJ1-3; D gene ambiguous. The CDR3 runs to 14 residues. V was clipped by 3 bases and J by 0 bases, with 6 bases between them. The CDR3 is CASSFAVSGNTIYF. The DNA read from the CDR3 is TGTGCCAGCAGTTTCGCGGTCTCTGGAAACACC.

A word on this clone: The CDR3 end is not reached by the read, which stops 3 residues before it; the germline J gene fills it in. The chain has TRBV2 and TRBJ2-3, with 7 nucleotides matching TRBD1. This CDR3 region has 15 residues. V lost 6 bases to trimming and J lost 0 bases; unmatched junction nucleotides: 6. Germline-derived CDR1 and CDR2 are SNHLY and FYNNEI. This chain's CDR3 is CASRETGESTDTQYF. Incomplete CDR3 DNA: TGTGCCAGCAGAGAAACAGGGGAGAGCACAGATACG.

Note on this clone: The read falls 3 residues short of the CDR3 end, and the missing part is taken from the germline J gene. J is TRBJ2-1 and V is TRBV2, with a possible D match to TRBD2 (5 bases). V dropped 6 bases and J dropped 0 bases, with 9 bases sitting between them. This CDR3 contains 14 residues. Looked up from germline, CDR1 is SNHLY and CDR2 is FYNNEI. This CDR3 is CASRSGSSYNEQFF. The DNA read from the CDR3 is TGTGCCAGCAGAAGCGGAAGCTCCTACAATGAG.

Remarks on this clone: The CDR3 extends 3 residues past the end of the read, so its final part is completed from the germline J gene. V is TRBV18 and J is TRBJ1-5, with D unclear. Trimming pared 2 bases from V and 5 bases from J, leaving 10 bases between. Per the germline V gene, CDR1 is KGHSH and CDR2 is LQKENI. The length of the CDR3 is 14 residues. Incomplete CDR3 DNA: TGTGCCAGCTCACCAGGGCCCCAGCATCAGCCC. Protein: CASSPGPQHQP. The full CDR3 protein reads CASSPGPQHQPQHF. Using reference TRBV18 and TRBJ1-5 for the parts outside the CDR3, the full variable domain is NAGVMQNPRHLVRRRGQEARLRCSPMKGHSHVYWYRQLPEEGLKFMVYLQKENIIDESGMPKERFSAEFPKEGPSILRIQQVVRGDSAAYFCASSPGPQHQPQHFGDGTRLSIL.

About this clone itself: The CDR3 is cut off 3 residues early in the read; its end comes from the germline J gene. This chain joins TRBV16 and TRBJ2-6; D is ambiguous. The germline gives CDR1 KGHSY, CDR2 FQNENV. Trimming shortened V by 0 bases and J by 1 base, and 4 bases separated the two germline ends. The CDR3 consists of 15 residues. Incomplete CDR3 DNA: TGTGCCAGCAGCCAATCCCCTTCTGGGGCCAACGTC. Encoded protein: CASSQSPSGANV. The whole CDR3 protein reads CASSQSPSGANVLTF.

Note on this clone: Read sequence stops 3 residues before the CDR3 end, and the germline J gene provides the missing end. The chain is built from TRBV18 and TRBJ2-2; D uncertain. Per germline, CDR1 KGHSH and CDR2 LQKENI. The CDR3 spans 14 residues. Trimming removed 2 bases from V and 0 bases from J, with 4 bases in between. CDR3 bases read: TGTGCCAGCTCACCAACAACGAACACCGGGGAG. As protein: CASSPTTNTGE. The entire CDR3 is CASSPTTNTGELFF.

A word on this clone: The read is 3 residues too short to cover the CDR3 end, so that end is filled in from the germline J gene. The chain combines TRBV6-2 or TRBV6-3 with TRBJ2-7, with D maybe TRBD2 (6 bases). The CDR3 runs to 14 residues. V was pared by 2 bases and J by 6 bases, with 14 bases between. Germline V CDR1 and CDR2: MNHEY, SVGEGT. The DNA read from the CDR3 is TGTGCCAGCAGTTACCCGCGGGATAGTAGCGAG. As protein: CASSYPRDSSE. The full CDR3 reads CASSYPRDSSEQYF.

Of note for this clone: The read stops 3 residues short of the end of the CDR3; the missing end is completed from the germline J gene. The V gene is TRBV19, the J gene TRBJ2-3, with 10 bases identical to TRBD2. Germline V gene data show CDR1 as LNHDA and CDR2 as SQIVND (reference sequence). The CDR3 sequence is 14 residues long. The CDR3 sequence is CASSGGAGVQTQYF. The CDR3 DNA, read in part, is TGTGCCTCGAGCGGGGGGGCCGGTGTACAGACG.

Concerning this clone itself: The read ends 3 residues shy of where the CDR3 ends; the end is completed using the germline J gene. The rearrangement joins TRBV19 to TRBJ2-1, with D unresolved. Germline lookup yields CDR1 LNHDA and CDR2 SQIVND (reference sequence). This CDR3 spans 12 amino acids. Trimming stripped 6 bases from V and 7 bases from J, with 10 bases between. The CDR3 bases that were read are TGTGCCAGTAGCCTAGGTAGGAATGAG. This sequence encodes CASSLGRNE. Given in full, the CDR3 is CASSLGRNEQFF. Complete variable domain (other parts from reference TRBV19 and TRBJ2-1): DGGITQSPKYLFRKEGQNVTLSCEQNLNHDAMYWYRQDPGQGLRLIYYSQIVNDFQKGDIAEGYSVSREKKESFPLTVTSAQKNPTAFYLCASSLGRNEQFFGPGTRLTVL.

CDR3 sequence: CASSLVGASVETYTF. CDR3 bases read: TGTGCCAGCAGCTTAGTTGGGGCGTCGGTAGAGACC. The gene calls are TRBV11-2 and TRBJ1-2; tentative D call: TRBD1 (5 bases). The read gets to within 3 residues of the CDR3 end, and the germline J gene fills in the rest. The CDR3 sequence is 15 residues long. CDR1 and CDR2 (germline): SGHAT, FQNNGV.

To note about this clone: The read stops 3 residues short of the end of the CDR3; the missing end is completed from the germline J gene. The chain is built from TRBV19 and TRBJ2-2, with 8 nucleotides matching TRBD1. Germline lookup yields CDR1 LNHDA and CDR2 SQIVND (reference sequence). Trimming removed 4 bases from V and 1 base from J; junction bases left unmatched: 5. The CDR3 is made up of 16 amino acids. Partial CDR3 DNA: TGTGCCAGTAGTACCCGGACAGGGATGAACACCGGGGAG. This codes for CASSTRTGMNTGE. The full-length CDR3 reads as CASSTRTGMNTGELFF.

About this clone itself: Sequencing ends 3 residues short of the CDR3 end; the germline J gene provides the rest. The J gene is TRBJ1-6, the V gene TRBV5-1; D gene uncertain. The CDR3 has 14 amino acids. Trimming removed 2 bases at V and 8 bases at J, with 11 bases between. The germline V gene has CDR1 SGHRS and CDR2 YFSETQ. The CDR3 protein is CASSFRGPHSPLHF. CDR3 bases read: TGCGCCAGCAGCTTCAGAGGGCCGCATTCACCC.

Regarding this clone: The read halts 3 residues ahead of the CDR3 end, with the missing end drawn from the germline J gene. At the DNA level, this CDR3 is encoded by other sequences in the same sample as well. The V and J genes are TRBV19 and TRBJ1-4, with TRBD1 identical over 8 bases. The ends lost 5 bases at V and 5 bases at J; junction bases unmatched: 4. The CDR3 consists of 14 residues. Germline lookup yields CDR1 LNHDA and CDR2 SQIVND (reference sequence). This CDR3 is CASSRRQGNEKLFF. Incomplete CDR3 DNA: TGTGCCAGTAGTCGGAGACAGGGGAATGAAAAA.

Concerning this clone itself: The read is 3 residues too short to cover the CDR3 end, so that end is filled in from the germline J gene. The rearrangement joins TRBV20-1 to TRBJ2-5, with 11 bases identical to TRBD1. The CDR3 is made up of 14 amino acids. CDR1 is DFQATT, CDR2 SNEGSKA, per germline (reference sequence). Trimming cost V 5 bases and J 2 bases; bases outside gene matches: 4. CDR3 residues: CSAVGTGGQETQYF. The sequenced part of the CDR3 DNA is TGCAGTGCTGTCGGGACAGGGGGACAAGAGACC.

Notes on this clone: From the germline J gene comes the end of the CDR3, since the read stops 3 residues before it. The J gene is TRBJ1-1, the V gene TRBV20-1; 10 bases are shared with TRBD1. Germline lookup yields CDR1 DFQATT and CDR2 SNEGSKA (reference sequence). The CDR3 sequence is 14 residues long. V lost 5 bases and J lost 5; bases outside the gene matches: 8. The sequenced part of the CDR3 DNA is TGCAGTGCTTCTGGGACAGGGGAGGTTACTGAA. It translates to CSASGTGEVTE. The entire CDR3 protein reads CSASGTGEVTEAFF.

CDR3 bases read: TGCGCCAGCAGCTCCGGACAGGGGACGGGCAGGGAAAAA. It translates to CASSSGQGTGREK. The entire CDR3 protein reads CASSSGQGTGREKLFF. This chain links TRBV5-1 with TRBJ1-4, with TRBD1 matching over 9 bases. The read ends 3 residues shy of where the CDR3 ends; the end is completed using the germline J gene. Per germline, CDR1 SGHRS and CDR2 YFSETQ. This CDR3 contains 16 residues. J lost 8 bases, V lost 3 bases, and 11 bases had no gene match.

CDR3 in amino acids: CASSSTGFDGQYF. The CDR3 bases that were read are TGTGCCAGCAGCTCGACAGGGTTTGATGGT. This chain links TRBV7-9 with TRBJ2-4; 7 bases fit TRBD1. The CDR3 end is not reached by the read, which stops 3 residues before it; the germline J gene fills it in. Germline V gives CDR1 SEHNR, CDR2 FQNEAQ (reference sequence). The CDR3 is made up of 13 amino acids.

In regard to this clone: The read terminates 3 residues ahead of where the CDR3 ends, so the germline J gene completes it. The chain combines TRBV7-9 with TRBJ2-3; D may be TRBD1 (6 bases). This CDR3 has 14 amino acids. Germline V gene data show CDR1 as SEHNR and CDR2 as FQNEAQ (reference sequence). CDR3 bases read: TGTGCCAGCAGCTTAAGCAGGGACAATCAGCCG. It is translated as CASSLSRDNQP. The entire CDR3 is CASSLSRDNQPQYF.

As for this clone: The CDR3 end lies 3 residues beyond the end of the read and is filled in from the germline J gene. The gene calls are TRBV11-2 and TRBJ2-5, with D uncertain. This CDR3 comprises 15 residues. Germline values: CDR1 SGHAT, CDR2 FQNNGV. V was clipped by 8 bases and J by 5 bases, with 21 bases between them. CDR3 DNA, as far as it was read: TGTGCCAGCCTCCCCCGTGTCGAGGCGGCGGAGACC. Its translation: CASLPRVEAAET. The CDR3 reads in full as CASLPRVEAAETQYF.

To note about this clone: The DNA ends 3 residues before the CDR3 does, and the rest of the CDR3 is filled in from the germline J gene. The chain has TRBV10-1 and TRBJ2-2; D may be TRBD1 (5 bases). CDR3 length: 14 amino acids. Deletions cut 2 bases from V and 4 bases from J, with 8 bases between. Per germline, CDR1 WNHNN and CDR2 SYGVQD (reference sequence). The CDR3 spells CASSEDSSTGELFF. The part of the CDR3 DNA that was read is TGCGCCAGCAGTGAGGACAGCTCCACCGGGGAG.

Comment on this clone: Coverage ceases 3 residues before the CDR3 finishes, and the germline J gene fills in the end. The J gene is TRBJ1-2, the V gene TRBV7-2; TRBD1 might be the D (5 bases). This CDR3 spans 15 amino acids. Germline V gene lookup returns CDR1 SGHTA and CDR2 FQGNSA. The CDR3 region is CASSTGLAGADTYTF. Partial CDR3 DNA: TGTGCCAGCAGCACAGGACTAGCGGGAGCAGATACC. Variable domain in full (rest from reference TRBV7-2 and TRBJ1-2): GAGVSQSPSNKVTEKGKDVELRCDPISGHTALYWYRQSLGQGLEFLIYFQGNSAPDKSGLPSDRFSAERTGGSVSTLTIQRTQQEDSAVYLCASSTGLAGADTYTFGSGTRLTVV.

As concerns this clone: The CDR3 end lies 3 residues beyond the end of the read and is filled in from the germline J gene. The genes are TRBV5-6 and TRBJ2-7, with 9 bases lining up with TRBD1. Germline values: CDR1 SGHDT, CDR2 YYEEEE. This CDR3 comprises 15 residues. V shed 1 base, J shed 5 bases, and the junction held 7 bases outside the gene matches. The CDR3 sequence: CASSLLYRGQHEQYF. Partial CDR3 DNA: TGTGCCAGCAGCTTGTTGTACAGGGGGCAGCACGAG.